A selection of T cell receptor beta chains follows, all from one sample in a study of shared clonotypes between healthy human individuals. Clones were read by immunoSEQ multiplex PCR, and TCRdb kept only the in-frame ones, dropping some. Among approximately 530,000 clones listed, 90% to 97% were seen once. The specimen sequenced was naive CD4+ T cells sorted from blood. These receptors were obtained from a woman in her 30s in good health. Both conserved end residues are part of each CDR3. D genes are given only for firm matches. For some rows the clone size is stated as once, few or many, or as a class when expanded; others skip it.

j_call	clone_size	d_call	v_call	cdr3_aa	cdr3_nt
TRBJ2-2	NA	TRBD2	TRBV18	CASSPRDAGGNTGELFF	TGTGCCAGCTCCCCAAGAGATGCGGGAGGGAACACCGGGGAGCTGTTTTTT
TRBJ1-1	NA	NA	TRBV27	CASSLYPPGRLNTEAFF	TGTGCCAGCAGTCTGTACCCGCCGGGACGGCTGAACACTGAAGCTTTCTTT
TRBJ2-7	NA	TRBD1	TRBV29-1	CSAGTGVYEQYF	TGCAGCGCCGGGACAGGGGTCTACGAGCAGTACTTC
TRBJ1-1	once	NA	TRBV2	CASSSTENTEAFF	TGTGCCAGCAGTTCTACAGAGAACACTGAAGCTTTCTTT
TRBJ1-2	once	TRBD1	TRBV2	CASSADRGDGYTF	TGTGCCAGCAGTGCGGACAGGGGGGACGGCTACACCTTC
TRBJ2-7	NA	NA	TRBV18	CASSPPQGWNTYEQYF	TGTGCCAGCTCACCACCTCAGGGGTGGAATACCTACGAGCAGTACTTC
TRBJ2-6	NA	NA	TRBV5-1	CASSKVPGTASGANVLTF	TGCGCCAGCAGCAAAGTACCCGGGACGGCCTCTGGGGCCAACGTCCTGACTTTC
TRBJ2-7	NA	NA	TRBV7-9	CASSLAWTDYEQYF	TGTGCCAGCAGCTTAGCGTGGACAGACTACGAGCAGTACTTC
TRBJ2-7	NA	NA	TRBV7-8	CASNFYNEQYF	TGTGCCAGCAACTTCTACAACGAGCAGTACTTC
TRBJ2-3	NA	TRBD2	TRBV7-9	CASSPPGGYQSFGTDTQYF	TGTGCCAGCAGCCCTCCGGGGGGGTATCAAAGTTTTGGTACAGATACGCAGTATTTT
TRBJ1-1	NA	TRBD1	TRBV6-6	CASSYEYRQGIEAFF	TGTGCCAGCAGTTACGAGTACAGACAGGGGATAGAAGCTTTCTTT
TRBJ2-7	once	NA	TRBV5-1	CASSPWAVSYEQYF	TGCGCCAGCAGCCCATGGGCAGTTTCCTACGAGCAGTACTTC
TRBJ1-2	NA	NA	TRBV19	CASTPTGGYGYTF	TGTGCCAGTACCCCGACCGGGGGCTATGGCTACACCTTC
TRBJ2-7	NA	NA	TRBV19	CASSIDGGYEQYF	TGTGCCAGTAGTATAGACGGAGGGTACGAGCAGTACTTC
TRBJ1-1	NA	NA	TRBV27	CASSFDRGGTDAFF	TGTGCCAGCAGTTTCGACAGAGGAGGCACTGACGCTTTCTTT
TRBJ2-7	NA	NA	TRBV6-1	CASNRDGQSYEQYF	TGTGCCAGCAACCGGGACGGCCAATCCTACGAGCAGTACTTC
TRBJ2-7	NA	NA	TRBV19	CASSIGVTRSYEQYF	TGTGCCAGTAGTATAGGCGTAACACGCTCCTACGAGCAGTACTTC
TRBJ1-5	NA	TRBD1	TRBV27	CASSPDPGGSNQPQHF	TGTGCCAGCAGTCCCGACCCAGGGGGAAGCAATCAGCCCCAGCATTTT
TRBJ2-3	NA	NA	TRBV6-5	CASSLADTRDTQYF	TGTGCCAGCAGCTTAGCGGATACGAGGGATACGCAGTATTTT
TRBJ2-1	NA	NA	TRBV27	CASSLTRQNNEQFF	TGTGCCAGCAGTTTAACCAGACAAAACAATGAGCAGTTCTTC
TRBJ2-7	NA	TRBD2	TRBV15	CATSREQAGLPGEQYF	TGTGCCACCAGCAGAGAACAAGCGGGACTCCCTGGGGAGCAGTACTTC
TRBJ1-1	NA	NA	TRBV18	CASSPGQSEAFF	TGTGCCAGCTCACCGGGGCAGTCGGAAGCTTTCTTT
TRBJ2-7	NA	TRBD2	TRBV4-2	CASGRLAGGLYEQYF	TGTGCCAGCGGGAGATTAGCGGGAGGACTGTACGAGCAGTACTTC
TRBJ2-2	once	NA	TRBV28	CASSLVPAPNTGELFF	TGTGCCAGCAGTTTAGTGCCGGCACCGAACACCGGGGAGCTGTTTTTT
TRBJ2-5	NA	NA	TRBV5-6	CASSARGRETQYF	TGTGCCAGCAGCGCCCGGGGGCGTGAGACCCAGTACTTC
TRBJ2-1	NA	TRBD2	TRBV2	CASRISGSPYNEQFF	TGTGCCAGCAGGATAAGCGGGAGTCCGTACAATGAGCAGTTCTTC
TRBJ2-1	NA	TRBD2	TRBV7-6	CASSLVASGINEQFF	TGTGCCAGCAGCTTAGTGGCTAGCGGGATAAATGAGCAGTTCTTC
TRBJ1-1	NA	NA	TRBV28	CASILQGEAFF	TGTGCCAGCATTCTACAGGGTGAAGCTTTCTTT
TRBJ1-2	NA	NA	TRBV7-2	CASSALGNYVYGYTF	TGTGCCAGCAGCGCCCTGGGGAATTACGTTTATGGCTACACCTTC
TRBJ1-3	NA	NA	TRBV6-5	CASRSGLRRGNTIYF	TGTGCCAGCAGATCCGGTCTTAGAAGAGGAAACACCATATATTTT
TRBJ2-5	NA	NA	TRBV18	CASKGPTQETQYF	TGTGCCAGCAAGGGACCAACCCAGGAGACCCAGTACTTC
TRBJ1-5	once	TRBD1	TRBV5-6	CASSFRDRVNRGNQPQHF	TGTGCCAGCAGCTTCCGGGACAGGGTCAATAGGGGCAATCAGCCCCAGCATTTT
TRBJ1-2	NA	NA	TRBV19	CASSLEGPQYYGYTF	TGTGCCAGTAGTCTGGAGGGGCCGCAATACTATGGCTACACCTTC
TRBJ2-7	NA	NA	TRBV5-4	CASSLGLRYEQYF	TGTGCCAGCAGCTTGGGACTGCGCTACGAGCAGTACTTC
TRBJ2-1	NA	TRBD1	TRBV19	CASSNQRTGTYNEQFF	TGTGCCAGTAGCAATCAAAGGACAGGGACCTACAATGAGCAGTTCTTC
TRBJ2-7	NA	NA	TRBV29-1	CSVGDTEHYEQYF	TGCAGCGTTGGGGACACCGAGCACTACGAGCAGTACTTC
TRBJ2-7	NA	NA	TRBV9	CASSEGVGSSYEQYF	TGTGCCAGCAGCGAGGGGGTGGGGTCCTCCTACGAGCAGTACTTC
TRBJ2-2	NA	NA	TRBV2	CASSGDTATGELFF	TGTGCCAGCAGTGGGGACACCGCCACCGGGGAGCTGTTTTTT
TRBJ2-2	NA	TRBD1	TRBV5-1	CASSTGQYLSGELFF	TGCGCCAGCAGCACGGGACAGTACCTATCCGGGGAGCTGTTTTTT
TRBJ2-2	NA	NA	TRBV2	CASSEVSWAGELFF	TGTGCCAGCAGTGAAGTATCGTGGGCCGGGGAGCTGTTTTTT
TRBJ2-1	NA	TRBD2	TRBV13	CASSSYGTSGKWGYNEQFF	TGTGCCAGCAGCTCCTACGGGACTAGCGGAAAGTGGGGCTACAATGAGCAGTTCTTC
TRBJ1-1	NA	TRBD1	TRBV2	CASRVTGGTEAFF	TGTGCCAGCAGGGTTACAGGGGGGACTGAAGCTTTCTTT
TRBJ1-6	NA	TRBD1	TRBV5-4	CASSTGQGSNNSPLHF	TGTGCCAGCAGCACCGGACAGGGGTCTAATAATTCACCCCTCCACTTT
TRBJ2-7	once	NA	TRBV2	CASSEWERDNEQYF	TGTGCCAGCAGTGAGTGGGAGCGGGACAACGAGCAGTACTTC
TRBJ2-3	NA	TRBD2	TRBV28	CASNEAGGPSDTQYF	TGTGCCAGCAACGAAGCGGGAGGGCCCTCAGATACGCAGTATTTT
TRBJ1-6	NA	TRBD1	TRBV27	CASSFRDRSSYNSPLHF	TGTGCCAGCAGTTTCCGGGACAGGAGCTCCTATAATTCACCCCTCCACTTT
TRBJ2-5	NA	TRBD1	TRBV28	CASSSPGTAQETQYF	TGTGCCAGCAGTTCTCCCGGGACAGCCCAAGAGACCCAGTACTTC
TRBJ2-7	NA	TRBD1	TRBV18	CASSPGTGDEQYF	TGTGCCAGCTCCCCTGGGACAGGGGACGAGCAGTACTTC
TRBJ2-7	NA	TRBD2	TRBV27	CASAITSGTSGFYEQYF	TGTGCCAGCGCAATCACATCCGGGACTAGTGGTTTCTACGAGCAGTACTTC
TRBJ2-1	NA	NA	TRBV29-1	CSVERSPSSYNEQFF	TGCAGCGTTGAAAGGTCCCCGAGCTCCTACAATGAGCAGTTCTTC
TRBJ1-1	NA	TRBD1	TRBV5-1	CASSLGQGAMNTEAFF	TGCGCCAGCAGCCTCGGACAGGGGGCTATGAACACTGAAGCTTTCTTT
TRBJ2-3	NA	TRBD1	TRBV7-8	CASKDRGLADTQYF	TGTGCCAGCAAAGACAGGGGGCTCGCGGATACGCAGTATTTT
TRBJ1-1	NA	TRBD1	TRBV6-1	CASSLTGDTEAFF	TGTGCCAGCAGCCTGACAGGGGACACTGAAGCTTTCTTT
TRBJ2-5	NA	NA	TRBV5-1	CASSLARVQETQYF	TGCGCCAGCAGCTTGGCCAGGGTCCAAGAGACCCAGTACTTC
TRBJ2-3	NA	TRBD2	TRBV6-4	CASSEGGLAGADTQYF	TGTGCCAGCAGTGAGGGGGGACTAGCGGGAGCGGATACGCAGTATTTT
TRBJ2-2	NA	NA	TRBV6-5	CASSVDYNTGELFF	TGTGCCAGCAGTGTCGACTACAACACCGGGGAGCTGTTTTTT
TRBJ1-2	NA	TRBD1	TRBV5-5	CASSSRTGNYGYTF	TGTGCCAGCAGCTCCCGGACAGGGAACTATGGCTACACCTTC